This entry lists 18 T cell receptor beta chains sequenced from one sample in a study of T-cell reconstitution after alpha-beta-depleted transplantation in children. The library targeted TCRbeta and was prepared with unique molecular identifiers. One entry per CDR3 protein results from TCRdb running MiXCR on the PCR reads. The profile covers about 350,000 distinct CDR3 sequences, with 10% to 15% appearing a single time and about 4.5% taken by the ten largest. The specimen was PBMCs, collected from the stem cell graft. All receptors come from a human donor who donated a stem cell graft to a child with Fanconi anemia.

The sample holds a few counts of this clonotype. J is TRBJ1-2 and V is TRBV20-1; D not resolved. Trimming removed 3 bases from V and 3 bases from J, with 11 bases in between. The CDR3 has 13 residues. From germline, CDR1 is DFQATT and CDR2 SNEGSKA (reference sequence). CDR3 sequence: CSARPGADYGYTF. CDR3 in DNA: TGCAGTGCTAGGCCGGGAGCAGACTATGGCTACACCTTC.

The chain joins TRBV12-3 or TRBV12-4 to TRBJ2-1, with 14 nucleotides matching TRBD2. The CDR3 runs to 16 residues. V dropped 3 bases and J dropped 6; count of bases not matched to a gene: 4. The CDR3, as DNA: TGTGCCAGCAGTTTCGGGACTAGCGGGGGACTCAATGAGCAGTTCTTC. Protein: CASSFGTSGGLNEQFF.

The chain uses TRBV19 and TRBJ1-5; tentatively, D is TRBD1 (5 bases). This CDR3 is built from 13 residues. Per the germline V gene, CDR1 is LNHDA and CDR2 is SQIVND (reference sequence). Deletions cut 5 bases from V and 9 bases from J, with 14 bases between. The CDR3 is CASSVEGGAPQHF. Written as DNA, the CDR3 is TGTGCCAGTAGTGTGGAGGGAGGGGCGCCCCAGCATTTT.

This sequence joins TRBV18 and TRBJ2-5; D unclear. CDR1 and CDR2 from the germline V gene are KGHSH and LQKENI. Trimming left V 2 bases short and J 5 bases short, with 15 bases between. The CDR3 covers 15 residues. CDR3 protein: CASSPSLGSGETQYF. The CDR3 bases are TGTGCCAGCTCACCATCCCTAGGGTCCGGGGAGACCCAGTACTTC.

This chain links TRBV2 with TRBJ2-2; tentative D call: TRBD1 (5 bases). Trimming stripped 4 bases from V and 4 bases from J, with 13 bases between. Germline CDR1 SNHLY, CDR2 FYNNEI. The CDR3 is 15 residues long. The CDR3 sequence: CASSAVGRGTGELFF. The CDR3 DNA reads as TGTGCCAGCAGTGCTGTCGGAAGGGGCACCGGGGAGCTGTTTTTT.

The chain recombines TRBV5-1 with TRBJ2-1; no firm D call. The CDR3 extends over 16 amino acids. With 0 bases removed from V and 5 bases from J, the gap between germline ends came to 15 bases. Germline-derived CDR1 and CDR2 are SGHRS and YFSETQ. The CDR3: CASSLAHSVPNNEQFF. As DNA, the CDR3 is TGCGCCAGCAGCTTGGCGCACTCCGTCCCAAACAATGAGCAGTTCTTC. Combining the CDR3 with reference TRBV5-1 and TRBJ2-1 gives the whole variable domain KAGVTQTPRYLIKTRGQQVTLSCSPISGHRSVSWYQQTPGQGLQFLFEYFSETQRNKGNFPGRFSGRQFSNSRSEMNVSTLELGDSALYLCASSLAHSVPNNEQFFGPGTRLTVL.

This chain's CDR3 is CATSRRDRGLVDTGELFF. Written as DNA, the CDR3 is TGTGCCACCAGCAGACGGGACAGGGGGCTCGTTGACACCGGGGAGCTGTTTTTT. The V call is TRBV15, the J call TRBJ2-2; TRBD1 matches at 12 bases. CDR3 length: 18 amino acids. V was clipped by 2 bases and J by 3 bases; unmatched bases: 7. CDR1 and CDR2 (germline): LNHNV, YYDKDF (reference sequence).

The V gene is TRBV12-5, the J gene TRBJ1-2; no definite D call. The CDR3 is made up of 17 amino acids. V lost 0 bases and J 2 bases, leaving 16 bases between the germline ends. Germline CDR1 and CDR2: LGHNT and FRNRAP. The CDR3 spells CASGLVHYLGVNYGYTF. CDR3 DNA sequence: TGTGCTAGTGGTTTGGTACACTACCTTGGTGTCAACTATGGCTACACCTTC.

This clonotype showed up just a few times. This chain joins TRBV29-1 and TRBJ2-1; a possible D gene is TRBD1 (6 bases). There are 13 residues in the CDR3. V dropped 7 bases and J dropped 3 bases, with 13 bases sitting between them. CDR1 SQVTM and CDR2 ANQGSEA come from the germline V gene. The CDR3 reads CSAHRARYNEQFF. The CDR3 nucleotides read TGCAGCGCCCACAGGGCTCGCTACAATGAGCAGTTCTTC.

The sample holds a few counts of this clonotype. The chain's CDR3 is CASSSPGRPSGQPQHF. The DNA for the CDR3 is TGTGCCAGCAGTTCCCCGGGAAGGCCCTCCGGCCAGCCCCAGCATTTT. The V and J genes are TRBV28 and TRBJ1-5; D is undetermined. V shed 4 bases and J shed 7 bases, with 20 bases lying between them. CDR3 length: 16 residues. CDR1 and CDR2 (germline): MDHEN, SYDVKM.

This clonotype was detected a few times. The rearrangement uses TRBV5-5 and TRBJ2-2, with D unclear. Trimming took 0 bases from V and 4 from J, leaving 10 bases between them. Germline CDR1 and CDR2: SGHKS and YYEKEE (reference sequence). The CDR3 consists of 15 residues. The DNA of the CDR3 is TGTGCCAGCAGCTTGGTGAGACAAAGCACCGGGGAGCTGTTTTTT. It is translated as CASSLVRQSTGELFF. Full variable domain (missing parts from reference TRBV5-5 and TRBJ2-2): DAGVTQSPTHLIKTRGQQVTLRCSPISGHKSVSWYQQVLGQGPQFIFQYYEKEERGRGNFPDRFSARQFPNYSSELNVNALLLGDSALYLCASSLVRQSTGELFFGEGSRLTVL.

This chain links TRBV3-1 with TRBJ2-2; D unclear. This CDR3 region has 14 residues. V dropped 3 bases and J dropped 1 base, with 6 bases sitting between them. Germline V gene sequence: CDR1 LGHDT, CDR2 YNNKEL (reference sequence). CDR3 nucleotide sequence: TGTGCCAGCAGCCATCTCGGGAACACCGGGGAGCTGTTTTTT. The encoded protein is CASSHLGNTGELFF.

The V gene is TRBV6-2 or TRBV6-3, the J gene TRBJ2-7, with 7 bases identical to TRBD1. CDR1 MNHEY and CDR2 SVGEGT come from the germline V gene. The CDR3 consists of 14 residues. V trimming: 6 bases; J trimming: 6 bases; junction bases outside the gene matches: 11. The CDR3 reads CASRDTQGVGEQYV. The DNA of the CDR3 is TGTGCCAGCAGAGACACTCAGGGGGTCGGCGAGCAGTACGTC.

A few counts support this clonotype. The CDR3 sequence: CASSLIIRPGQLAYEQYV. CDR3 in DNA: TGCGCCAGCAGCCTGATAATAAGACCGGGACAGCTTGCCTACGAGCAGTACGTC. The V and J genes are TRBV4-3 and TRBJ2-7; TRBD1 matches 7 bases. Germline loops: CDR1 LGHNA, CDR2 YSLEER. V shed 4 bases and J 2 bases; nucleotides not matched to a gene: 17. CDR3 size: 18 residues.

This clonotype was seen a handful of times. This rearrangement joins TRBV7-8 to TRBJ1-2; 10 nucleotides match TRBD1. There are 21 residues in the CDR3. With 2 bases clipped from V and 5 bases from J, the junction kept 23 bases outside the gene matches. Germline CDR1 SGHVS, CDR2 FQNEAQ. The CDR3 loop reads CASSLHRDRGMSGPIEYGYTF. The CDR3 coding sequence is TGTGCCAGCAGCTTACACCGGGACAGGGGAATGAGCGGACCCATCGAGTATGGCTACACCTTC.

The table lists this clonotype with many counts. The rearrangement joins TRBV27 to TRBJ1-2; D might be TRBD1 (5 bases). The CDR3 loop spans 15 amino acids. Trimming pared 7 bases from V and 8 bases from J, leaving 23 bases between. Per the germline V gene, CDR1 is MNHEY and CDR2 is SMNVEV (reference sequence). This CDR3 reads CASNSGTEDPRGYTF. The CDR3 DNA reads TGTGCCAGCAATTCCGGGACGGAGGATCCGAGGGGCTACACCTTC.

A few counts support this clonotype. Here the CDR3 reads CASSGTGVNYGYTF. CDR3 coding DNA: TGTGCCAGCAGTGGGACAGGGGTAAACTATGGCTACACCTTC. V gene TRBV12-3 or TRBV12-4 combines with J gene TRBJ1-2; TRBD1 matches at 10 bases. The CDR3 is made up of 14 amino acids. Trimming removed 5 bases from V and 2 bases from J; junction bases left unmatched: 2.

V and J are TRBV6-1 and TRBJ2-7; a possible D gene is TRBD2 (5 bases). Germline CDR1 and CDR2: MNHNS and SASEGT. This CDR3 contains 14 residues. The V end lost 5 bases, the J end lost 2 bases, and 13 bases lay between the germline ends. The CDR3 reads CASSPGEGAYEQYV. For the CDR3, the DNA is TGTGCCAGCAGTCCTGGAGAGGGAGCCTACGAGCAGTACGTC.